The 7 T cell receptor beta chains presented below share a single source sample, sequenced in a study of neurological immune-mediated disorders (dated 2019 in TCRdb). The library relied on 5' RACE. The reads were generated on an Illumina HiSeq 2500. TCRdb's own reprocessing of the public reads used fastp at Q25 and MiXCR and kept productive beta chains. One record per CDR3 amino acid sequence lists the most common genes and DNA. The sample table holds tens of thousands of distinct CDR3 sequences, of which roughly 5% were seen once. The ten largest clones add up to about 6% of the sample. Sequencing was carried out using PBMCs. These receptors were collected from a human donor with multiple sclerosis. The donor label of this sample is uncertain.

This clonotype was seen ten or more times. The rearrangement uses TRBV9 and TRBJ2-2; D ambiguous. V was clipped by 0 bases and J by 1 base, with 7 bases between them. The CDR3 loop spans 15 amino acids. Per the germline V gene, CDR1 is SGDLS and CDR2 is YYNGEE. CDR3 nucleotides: TGTGCCAGCAGCGTAGAAGTTTTGAACACCGGGGAGCTGTTTTTT. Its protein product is CASSVEVLNTGELFF.

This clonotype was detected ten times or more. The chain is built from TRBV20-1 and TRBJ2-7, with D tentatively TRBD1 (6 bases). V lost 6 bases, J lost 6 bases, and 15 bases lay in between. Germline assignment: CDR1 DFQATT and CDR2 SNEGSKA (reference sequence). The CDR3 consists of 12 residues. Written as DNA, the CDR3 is TGCAGTGCGCACCTCGGGACAATCGAGCAGTACTTC. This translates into CSAHLGTIEQYF.

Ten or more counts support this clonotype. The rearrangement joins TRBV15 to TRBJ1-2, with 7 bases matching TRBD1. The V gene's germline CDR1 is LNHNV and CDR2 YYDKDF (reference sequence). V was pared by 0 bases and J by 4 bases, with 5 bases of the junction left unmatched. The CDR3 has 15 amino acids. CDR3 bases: TGTGCCACCAGCAGAGATCTCGGGGACAGCTATGGCTACACCTTC. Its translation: CATSRDLGDSYGYTF.

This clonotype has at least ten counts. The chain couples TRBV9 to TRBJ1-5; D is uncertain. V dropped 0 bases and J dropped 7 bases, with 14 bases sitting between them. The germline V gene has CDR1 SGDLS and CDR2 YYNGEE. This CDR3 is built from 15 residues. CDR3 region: CASSVGSNRLQPQHF. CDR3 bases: TGTGCCAGCAGCGTAGGGTCCAACCGGTTGCAGCCCCAGCATTTT.

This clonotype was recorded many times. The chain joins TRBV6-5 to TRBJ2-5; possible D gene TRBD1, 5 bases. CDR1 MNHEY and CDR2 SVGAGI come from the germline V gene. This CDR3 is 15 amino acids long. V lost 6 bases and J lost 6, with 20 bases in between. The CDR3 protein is CASSYNHRLGKTQYF. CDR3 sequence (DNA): TGTGCCAGCAGCTATAATCACAGGCTGGGAAAGACCCAGTACTTC.

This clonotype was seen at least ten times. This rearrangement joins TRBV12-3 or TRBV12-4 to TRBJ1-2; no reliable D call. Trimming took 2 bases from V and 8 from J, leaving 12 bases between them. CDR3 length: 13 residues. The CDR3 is CASSLIPAGGYTF. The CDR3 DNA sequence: TGTGCCAGCAGTTTAATCCCTGCTGGCGGCTACACCTTC.

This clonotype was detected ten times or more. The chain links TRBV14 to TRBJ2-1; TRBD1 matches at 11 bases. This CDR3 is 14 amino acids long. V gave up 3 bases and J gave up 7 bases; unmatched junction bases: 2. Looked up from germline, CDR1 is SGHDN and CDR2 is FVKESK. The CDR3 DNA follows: TGTGCCAGCAGCCACCGGGACAGGGGGAATGAGCAGTTCTTC. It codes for CASSHRDRGNEQFF.